Each of the 16 T cell receptor beta chains below was sequenced from the same sample in a study of blood T cells in healthy people across ages (dated by TCRdb to 2014 to 2015). The library relied on 5' RACE. The run used an Illumina HiSeq 2500. A second PCR of roughly 7 to 11 cycles was run with a J-beta primer mix and a sample-barcoded 5' primer. TCRdb reworked the public reads: Q25 trimming with fastp, MiXCR clone assembly, productive beta chains retained. Entries are consolidated by CDR3 protein sequence, retaining the most common genes and DNA. The sample records 1.5 million to 2 million distinct CDR3 sequences, 28% of which are singletons. Jointly, the top ten make up approximately 7.7% of the sample. What was sequenced was blood. The receptors stem from a young woman in good health.

Concerning this clonotype: One base away lies a much larger clone, so this may be a sequencing read error. J is TRBJ2-5 and V is TRBV5-1; D is ambiguous. The V gene lost 7 bases and the J gene lost 7 bases, with 20 bases spanning the gap. This CDR3 has 14 residues. Germline-derived CDR1 and CDR2 are SGHRS and YFSETQ. The DNA of the CDR3 is TGCGCCAGCGCCTACCAGACTCCCAAAGGGACCCAGTACTTC. Translating it yields CASAYQTPKGTQYF.

V usage is TRBV27 and J usage is TRBJ2-4; no clear D. Germline assignment: CDR1 MNHEY and CDR2 SMNVEV (reference sequence). V was shortened by 7 bases and J by 0 bases, with 13 bases between the two germline ends. This CDR3 is built from 15 residues. CDR3 residues: CASILGGLAKNIQYF. CDR3 nucleotide sequence: TGTGCCAGCATCCTTGGTGGGCTAGCCAAAAACATTCAGTACTTC.

The J gene is TRBJ2-1, the V gene TRBV7-2, with TRBD2 matching 7 bases. The CDR3 has 16 amino acids. J lost 7 bases, V lost 1 base, and 10 bases had no gene match. Germline loops: CDR1 SGHTA, CDR2 FQGNSA. The CDR3 loop reads CASSLVVSGAGNEQFF. The DNA for the CDR3 is TGTGCCAGCAGCTTAGTAGTCAGCGGGGCAGGTAATGAGCAGTTCTTC. The whole variable domain, remainder taken from reference TRBV7-2 and TRBJ2-1, is GAGVSQSPSNKVTEKGKDVELRCDPISGHTALYWYRQSLGQGLEFLIYFQGNSAPDKSGLPSDRFSAERTGGSVSTLTIQRTQQEDSAVYLCASSLVVSGAGNEQFFGPGTRLTVL.

The chain joins TRBV30 to TRBJ1-2; D is possibly TRBD1 (5 bases). Trimming left V 2 bases short and J 7 bases short, with 17 bases between. Germline V lookup: CDR1 GTSNPN, CDR2 SVGIG (reference sequence). CDR3 length: 14 amino acids. CDR3 sequence (DNA): TGTGCCTGGAGTCACGGAGAGGGGCCAAGTGGCTACACCTTC. It specifies CAWSHGEGPSGYTF. Supplemented by reference TRBV30 and TRBJ1-2, the full variable domain reads SQTIHQWPATLVQPVGSPLSLECTVEGTSNPNLYWYRQAAGRGLQLLFYSVGIGQISSEVPQNLSASRPQDRQFILSSKKLLLSDSGFYLCAWSHGEGPSGYTFGSGTRLTVV.

The genes are TRBV7-9 and TRBJ1-2, with 11 bases fitting TRBD1. Per germline, CDR1 SEHNR and CDR2 FQNEAQ (reference sequence). The length of the CDR3 is 16 residues. The junction had 6 bases not matched to a gene; V was cut back by 0 bases and J by 6 bases. The CDR3 nucleotides read TGTGCCAGCAGCTTAGCGTCGGACAGGGGGCCGAATGGCTACACCTTC. Translation: CASSLASDRGPNGYTF.

This chain connects TRBV5-1 to TRBJ2-6; D gene ambiguous. The CDR3 has 16 residues. The V and J ends lost 2 bases and 1 base respectively, with 10 bases between them. The germline gives CDR1 SGHRS, CDR2 YFSETQ. CDR3 amino acids: CASSFYNPSGANVLTF. The CDR3 coding sequence is TGCGCCAGCAGCTTCTACAATCCATCTGGGGCCAACGTCCTGACTTTC. The variable domain in full, completed from reference TRBV5-1 and TRBJ2-6, reads KAGVTQTPRYLIKTRGQQVTLSCSPISGHRSVSWYQQTPGQGLQFLFEYFSETQRNKGNFPGRFSGRQFSNSRSEMNVSTLELGDSALYLCASSFYNPSGANVLTFGAGSRLTVL.

This clonotype was found a few times. The chain couples TRBV12-3 or TRBV12-4 to TRBJ1-5; possible D gene TRBD1, 6 bases. CDR3 size: 13 residues. Trimming pared 4 bases from V and 7 bases from J, leaving 11 bases between. The CDR3 DNA is TGTGCCAGCAGTTCAGGGGTCCACCAGCCCCAGCATTTT. Encoded protein: CASSSGVHQPQHF.

The chain combines TRBV4-1 with TRBJ2-1; 9 bases are a match to TRBD2. Per germline, CDR1 MGHRA and CDR2 YSYEKL. The CDR3 runs to 16 residues. With 2 bases clipped from V and 2 bases from J, the junction kept 4 bases outside the gene matches. The CDR3 loop reads CASSQTSGFTYNEQFF. As DNA, the CDR3 is TGCGCCAGCAGCCAAACTAGCGGGTTCACCTACAATGAGCAGTTCTTC.

CDR3 DNA: TGTGCCACCAGCGCTTGGGCAGGGGGCGTGTTGGGTCAGCCCCAGCATTTT. Encoded protein: CATSAWAGGVLGQPQHF. This chain joins TRBV24-1 and TRBJ1-5; TRBD1 matches at 8 bases. The trim removed 7 bases at V and 6 bases at J, leaving 16 bases unmatched. This CDR3 spans 17 amino acids. Per germline, CDR1 KGHDR and CDR2 SFDVKD.

This clonotype was seen many times. This chain uses TRBV4-3 with TRBJ2-4, with TRBD2 identical over 7 bases. The CDR3 totals 16 residues. In germline, CDR1 is LGHNA, CDR2 YSLEER. The V and J ends lost 1 base and 5 bases, in that order; junction bases with no gene match: 8. The CDR3 DNA is TGCGCCAGCAGCCAAGCTATAGCGGGTGGACAAAACATTCAGTACTTC. Translated: CASSQAIAGGQNIQYF.

This chain links TRBV5-5 with TRBJ2-2; D perhaps matches TRBD2 (5 bases). The ends were cut back, 0 bases at V and 1 base at J, with 13 bases in the middle. Germline values: CDR1 SGHKS, CDR2 YYEKEE (reference sequence). This CDR3 is 17 amino acids long. In nucleotides, the CDR3 is TGTGCCAGCAGCTTGGAGGTCGTGACTATGAACACCGGGGAGCTGTTTTTT. Encoded protein: CASSLEVVTMNTGELFF.

This clonotype was counted many times. This chain joins TRBV4-1 and TRBJ2-7; D is ambiguous. V gave up 3 bases and J gave up 3 bases, with 9 bases separating them. The length of the CDR3 is 13 residues. Germline V gene data show CDR1 as MGHRA and CDR2 as YSYEKL. The CDR3 loop is CASSQSYLYEQYF. In nucleotides, the CDR3 is TGCGCCAGCAGCCAGTCTTACCTCTACGAGCAGTACTTC.

The table lists this clonotype with many counts. The V call is TRBV10-3, the J call TRBJ2-7, with D tentatively TRBD1 (5 bases). V lost 6 bases, J lost 1 base, and 13 bases lay in between. The CDR3 totals 14 residues. The germline CDR1 and CDR2 sequences are ENHRY and SYGVKD. The CDR3 DNA follows: TGTGCCATCAGCTCTCCAGGGAAGTCCTACGAGCAGTACTTC. This sequence encodes CAISSPGKSYEQYF.

The rearrangement links TRBV2 to TRBJ1-5, with D uncertain. CDR1 and CDR2 (germline): SNHLY, FYNNEI. With 5 bases removed from V and 0 bases from J, the gap between germline ends came to 8 bases. The CDR3 covers 14 residues. CDR3 coding DNA: TGTGCCAGCAGTTGGCAGAATAGCAATCAGCCCCAGCATTTT. It yields the protein CASSWQNSNQPQHF. The whole variable domain, filled in from reference TRBV2 and TRBJ1-5, reads EPEVTQTPSHQVTQMGQEVILRCVPISNHLYFYWYRQILGQKVEFLVSFYNNEISEKSEIFDDQFSVERPDGSNFTLKIRSTKLEDSAMYFCASSWQNSNQPQHFGDGTRLSIL.

The chain employs TRBV5-6 and TRBJ2-7; perhaps D is TRBD1 or TRBD2 (6 bases each). The CDR3 runs to 18 residues. CDR1 and CDR2 from the germline V gene are SGHDT and YYEEEE. Trimming removed 3 bases at V and 5 bases at J, with 27 bases between. CDR3 region: CASSWGAGPLRSVDEQYF. The CDR3, as DNA: TGTGCCAGCAGCTGGGGGGCAGGCCCCCTCCGCTCCGTGGACGAGCAGTACTTC.

There are many counts of this clonotype. The chain employs TRBV20-1 and TRBJ2-1, with 12 positions matching TRBD2. This CDR3 region has 15 residues. CDR1 is DFQATT, CDR2 SNEGSKA, per germline (reference sequence). V was clipped by 4 bases and J by 5 bases; unmatched bases: 6. The CDR3 protein is CSAIAGLAGNNEQFF. The CDR3 DNA sequence: TGCAGTGCTATTGCCGGACTAGCGGGAAACAATGAGCAGTTCTTC.